The 25 T cell receptor beta chains below come from one sample, sequenced in a study of technical replicates of blood from several donors. Data came from immunoSEQ multiplex PCR; TCRdb stores just in-frame clones and leaves some out. The sample gives approximately 49,000 clones, 80% to 95% of which show up once; approximately 3.9% is in the top ten. Input material: PBMCs. Every receptor here comes from a human donor in good health. Some clones in this sample may be carry-over from other donors' samples.

The chain links TRBV7-2 to TRBJ2-7; the match to TRBD2 covers 14 bases. Germline V gene lookup returns CDR1 SGHTA and CDR2 FQGNSA. Trimming cost V 0 bases and J 3 bases; bases outside gene matches: 1. The CDR3 has 16 residues. DNA of the CDR3: TGTGCCAGCAGCTTAGCGGGGACTAGCGGGGGCTACGAGCAGTACTTC. Translated, it gives CASSLAGTSGGYEQYF.

V is TRBV30 and J is TRBJ2-5; TRBD1 might be the D (5 bases). CDR3 size: 12 residues. V shed 3 bases and J shed 1 base, with 6 bases lying between them. Germline CDR1 is GTSNPN and CDR2 is SVGIG (reference sequence). The CDR3 region is CAWSQGQETQYF. The DNA for the CDR3 is TGTGCCTGGAGCCAGGGCCAAGAGACCCAGTACTTC.

The V gene is TRBV7-9, the J gene TRBJ2-2; 11 positions match TRBD2. Germline assignment: CDR1 SEHNR and CDR2 FQNEAQ (reference sequence). The CDR3 covers 17 residues. Unmatched junction bases numbered 8, after V lost 1 base and J lost 7 bases. The CDR3 bases are TGTGCCAGCAGCTTAGGACTAGCGGGACCTCTGGGCGGGGAGCTGTTTTTT. Amino acid sequence: CASSLGLAGPLGGELFF.

The rearrangement uses TRBV9 and TRBJ1-2; D unclear. This CDR3 contains 15 residues. Per the germline V gene, CDR1 is SGDLS and CDR2 is YYNGEE. The V and J ends lost 0 bases and 0 bases respectively, with 9 bases between them. The CDR3 nucleotides read TGTGCCAGCAGCGTAGGTGCAGGAACTAACTATGGCTACACCTTC. Its protein product is CASSVGAGTNYGYTF.

The chain has TRBV18 and TRBJ2-5, with D maybe TRBD2 (5 bases). V was shortened by 6 bases and J by 1 base, with 9 bases between the two germline ends. CDR1 and CDR2 from the germline V gene are KGHSH and LQKENI. The CDR3 sequence is 13 residues long. CDR3 residues: CASSRARQETQYF. DNA of the CDR3: TGTGCCAGCTCGCGGGCCCGCCAAGAGACCCAGTACTTC.

The rearrangement joins TRBV5-1 to TRBJ2-1, with D perhaps TRBD2 (6 bases). The germline V and J ends were trimmed by 3 bases and 8 bases, with 15 bases remaining between them. In germline, CDR1 is SGHRS, CDR2 YFSETQ. The CDR3 length is 14 residues. CDR3 DNA sequence: TGCGCCAGCAGCTCCGGGACGGGGGACGATGAGCAGTTCTTC. Translated: CASSSGTGDDEQFF.

The CDR3 DNA is TGTGCCAGCAGCAAAGGACTAGCGGGGGGGAGCTCCTACAATGAGCAGTTCTTC. This sequence encodes CASSKGLAGGSSYNEQFF. The gene calls are TRBV21-1 and TRBJ2-1; TRBD2, as called in the table, went unchecked against the DNA. TRBV21-1 is listed as a pseudogene. This CDR3 has 18 amino acids.

Only one count was recorded for this clone. This sequence joins TRBV4-3 and TRBJ2-3; weak D call: TRBD1 (5 bases). The CDR3 covers 15 residues. The germline V gene has CDR1 LGHNA and CDR2 YSLEER. V shed 0 bases and J shed 2 bases, with 9 bases lying between them. CDR3 sequence (DNA): TGCGCCAGCAGCCAAGACAGGGCCCCCACAGATACGCAGTATTTT. Residues: CASSQDRAPTDTQYF.

The CDR3 nucleotides are TGCAGCGCAAGCCGGGGCTCCTACAATGAGCAGTTCTTC. This codes for CSASRGSYNEQFF. The V and J genes are TRBV29-1 and TRBJ2-1, with a possible D match to TRBD2 (5 bases). The ends were cut back, 7 bases at V and 0 bases at J, with 10 bases in the middle. The CDR3 covers 13 residues. The germline V gene has CDR1 SQVTM and CDR2 ANQGSEA.

Only a few counts were recorded for this clone. The chain employs TRBV29-1 and TRBJ2-2, with TRBD1 matching 8 bases. V dropped 3 bases and J dropped 3; count of bases not matched to a gene: 3. Germline CDR1 and CDR2: SQVTM and ANQGSEA. The CDR3 is 14 residues long. In DNA form, the CDR3 reads TGCAGCGTTGACAACAGGGGGGACACCGGGGAGCTGTTTTTT. This sequence encodes CSVDNRGDTGELFF.

The DNA of the CDR3 is TGTGCCAGCAGCCCCTTAGGGGATAGCAATCAGCCCCAGCATTTT. It specifies CASSPLGDSNQPQHF. This sequence joins TRBV7-2 and TRBJ1-5, with D tentatively TRBD1 (5 bases). V lost 5 bases to trimming and J lost 0 bases, with 11 bases between them. Germline V lookup: CDR1 SGHTA, CDR2 FQGNSA. This CDR3 comprises 15 residues.

This chain joins TRBV5-4 and TRBJ2-2, with D perhaps TRBD2 (7 bases). V lost 3 bases, J lost 5 bases, and 14 bases lay in between. Germline V gives CDR1 SGHNT, CDR2 YYREEE (reference sequence). The CDR3 contains 15 residues. The CDR3 coding sequence is TGTGCCAGCAGCTCCGGGGGGCAGGGAACCGGGGAGCTGTTTTTT. Protein: CASSSGGQGTGELFF.

The CDR3 sequence: CASSLNQGYEQYF. CDR3 sequence (DNA): TGTGCCAGCAGCTTAAACCAGGGCTACGAGCAGTACTTC. The chain combines TRBV7-3 with TRBJ2-7; TRBD1 might be the D (5 bases). The germline CDR1 and CDR2 sequences are SGHTA and FQGTGA. V was pared by 1 base and J by 3 bases, with 7 bases between. CDR3 size: 13 residues.

As for this clone: The same CDR3 arises from other DNA sequences in this sample as well. V usage is TRBV6-5 and J usage is TRBJ1-2; D perhaps matches TRBD1 (5 bases). V dropped 6 bases and J dropped 4 bases, with 12 bases sitting between them. The CDR3 runs 13 residues. CDR1 and CDR2 (germline): MNHEY, SVGAGI. As DNA, the CDR3 is TGTGCCAGCAGAAGAGGACAAGCCTATGGCTACACCTTC. Its translation: CASRRGQAYGYTF.

This clone was picked up one time. The chain joins TRBV9 to TRBJ2-5; TRBD1 is a possible D gene (6 bases). Germline V CDR1 and CDR2: SGDLS, YYNGEE. Trimming pared 3 bases from V and 5 bases from J, leaving 14 bases between. The CDR3 length is 14 residues. CDR3 nucleotide sequence: TGTGCCAGCAGCGGGGGCAGGGGCAGGGAGACCCAGTACTTC. Encoded protein: CASSGGRGRETQYF.

The chain couples TRBV12-2 to TRBJ2-1; the table's D call, TRBD2, was not checked against the DNA. TRBV12-2 is annotated as a pseudogene. This CDR3 comprises 18 residues. CDR3 sequence reads: CASRLPAQERGGDNEQFF. The CDR3 DNA is TGTGCAAGTCGCTTACCCGCCCAAGAGCGGGGGGGTGACAATGAGCAGTTCTTC.

The rearrangement uses TRBV7-6 and TRBJ1-5; 7 bases fit TRBD1. The CDR3 runs to 16 residues. V lost 3 bases to trimming and J lost 4 bases; unmatched junction nucleotides: 9. In germline, CDR1 is SGHVS, CDR2 FNYEAQ. The chain's CDR3 is CASSLGDSALNQPQHF. The CDR3 region has the DNA TGTGCCAGCAGCTTGGGGGACAGCGCCCTTAATCAGCCCCAGCATTTT.

Written as DNA, the CDR3 is TGTGCCAGCAGTTACGACACCCCAGCTCTCGATGGCTACACCTTC. It yields the protein CASSYDTPALDGYTF. V is TRBV6-5 and J is TRBJ1-2; D is ambiguous. The CDR3 runs to 15 residues. V dropped 2 bases and J dropped 6 bases, with 16 bases sitting between them. Germline lookup yields CDR1 MNHEY and CDR2 SVGAGI.

The chain joins TRBV18 to TRBJ1-6; TRBD1 matches at 7 bases. The V and J ends lost 2 bases and 7 bases, in that order; junction bases with no gene match: 17. Per germline, CDR1 KGHSH and CDR2 LQKENI. CDR3 length: 19 amino acids. Written as DNA, the CDR3 is TGTGCCAGCTCACCAGGGCTCTCCGGCCCAGGGGGAAAAAATTCACCCCTCCACTTT. It translates to CASSPGLSGPGGKNSPLHF.

The chain couples TRBV25-1 to TRBJ2-3; D ambiguous. Germline V gene lookup returns CDR1 MGHDK and CDR2 SYGVNS. The V and J ends lost 4 bases and 4 bases respectively, with 9 bases between them. The CDR3 length is 13 residues. CDR3 amino acids: CASSALFPDTQYF. CDR3 in DNA: TGTGCCAGCAGTGCGTTGTTCCCAGATACGCAGTATTTT.

The chain couples TRBV10-3 to TRBJ2-7; possibly TRBD2 for D (6 bases). The germline CDR1 and CDR2 sequences are ENHRY and SYGVKD. CDR3 length: 14 amino acids. The ends were cut back, 0 bases at V and 1 base at J, with 7 bases in the middle. This chain's CDR3 is CAISESGLSYEQYF. CDR3 nucleotides: TGTGCCATCAGTGAGTCCGGACTATCCTACGAGCAGTACTTC.

The chain carries TRBV6-5 and TRBJ2-5; D not certain. The germline V gene encodes CDR1 MNHEY and CDR2 SVGAGI. The CDR3 extends over 15 amino acids. Deletions cut 2 bases from V and 1 base from J, with 11 bases between. Here the CDR3 DNA reads TGTGCCAGCAGTTACGGTTGGGCCTCCCAAGAGACCCAGTACTTC. Amino acid sequence: CASSYGWASQETQYF.

The rearrangement links TRBV6-5 to TRBJ1-5; maybe TRBD1 (5 bases). The CDR3 runs 15 residues. Germline CDR1 reads MNHEY; CDR2 reads SVGAGI. Between the trimmed V and J ends, which lost 6 bases and 5 bases, there was a span of 17 bases. In nucleotides, the CDR3 is TGTGCCAGCAGCTCCTCGGGTGTAGGGGATCAGCCCCAGCATTTT. Translated, it gives CASSSSGVGDQPQHF.

The chain is built from TRBV4-1 and TRBJ1-5; TRBD1 matches 7 bases. The CDR3 loop spans 18 amino acids. Losses at the gene ends were 1 base for V and 2 bases for J; bases not matched to a gene: 11. In germline, CDR1 is MGHRA, CDR2 YSYEKL. The CDR3 loop is CASSQGLKVGGGNQPQHF. The CDR3 DNA follows: TGCGCCAGCAGCCAAGGTCTAAAGGTAGGGGGCGGCAATCAGCCCCAGCATTTT.

The chain uses TRBV7-8 and TRBJ1-2, with D tentatively TRBD1 (5 bases). This CDR3 has 12 residues. The germline V and J ends were trimmed by 3 bases and 8 bases, with 10 bases remaining between them. CDR1 is SGHVS, CDR2 FQNEAQ, per germline. DNA for the CDR3: TGTGCCAGCAGCTTCCAGGGCTCCGGCTACACCTTC. Residues: CASSFQGSGYTF.